These 9 T cell receptor beta chains were all obtained from the same sample, sequenced in a study of T cell changes during pregnancy in multiple sclerosis. Only in-frame clones appear in the TCRdb table, and some are missing; sequencing was by immunoSEQ multiplex PCR. The sample has about 99,000 clones, around 93% seen once. Sequenced material: peripheral blood, taken after pregnancy. All receptors come from a female donor with multiple sclerosis, enrolled in a pregnancy study.

This clone has just a few counts. The V and J genes are TRBV11-2 and TRBJ1-2; 7 bases match TRBD1. The germline V gene has CDR1 SGHAT and CDR2 FQNNGV. This CDR3 has 16 residues. V lost 4 bases, J lost 2 bases, and 10 bases stayed unmatched. In DNA, the CDR3 is TGTGCCAGCAGCTCCCTGGGACAGACAGTAAACTATGGCTACACCTTC. This sequence encodes CASSSLGQTVNYGYTF.

This clone was counted only a few times. V gene TRBV7-5 combines with J gene TRBJ1-1. TRBV7-5 is labeled a pseudogene. The CDR3 runs 10 residues. The chain's CDR3 is CVRSPTEAFF. CDR3 coding DNA: TGTGTCAGAAGCCCTACTGAAGCTTTCTTT.

This clone has just one count. The chain links TRBV4-1 to TRBJ2-1; 7 positions match TRBD2. Germline V gene data show CDR1 as MGHRA and CDR2 as YSYEKL. The CDR3 sequence is 15 residues long. Trimming took 5 bases from V and 4 from J; bases not matched to a gene: 8. CDR3 in amino acids: CASSATAGTYNEQFF. CDR3 sequence (DNA): TGCGCCAGCAGCGCCACAGCGGGGACTTACAATGAGCAGTTCTTC.

The rearrangement joins TRBV30 to TRBJ2-7, with TRBD1 matching 8 bases. V dropped 0 bases and J dropped 3; count of bases not matched to a gene: 1. Germline V lookup: CDR1 GTSNPN, CDR2 SVGIG (reference sequence). This CDR3 is 13 amino acids long. DNA of the CDR3: TGTGCCTGGAGTGTAGACAGGGGCTACGAGCAGTACTTC. The encoded protein is CAWSVDRGYEQYF.

This clone was seen a single time. V is TRBV28 and J is TRBJ1-5; D is ambiguous. V was pared by 3 bases and J by 3 bases, with 9 bases between. The germline V gene has CDR1 MDHEN and CDR2 SYDVKM. The CDR3 consists of 14 residues. CDR3 protein: CASSLRENNQPQHF. The CDR3 region has the DNA TGTGCCAGCAGTTTGCGGGAGAACAATCAGCCCCAGCATTTT.

This clone has a handful of counts. This chain links TRBV11-1 with TRBJ1-1; 7 nucleotides match TRBD1. Germline loops: CDR1 SGHAT, CDR2 FQDESV (reference sequence). Trimming cost V 6 bases and J 8 bases; bases outside gene matches: 3. The CDR3 has 11 residues. The DNA of the CDR3 is TGTGCCAGCAGAAGGGACAGCGAAGCTTTCTTT. It translates to CASRRDSEAFF.

This rearrangement joins TRBV27 to TRBJ2-7; 12 bases line up with TRBD2. This CDR3 region has 15 residues. CDR1 is MNHEY and CDR2 is SMNVEV in the germline V gene (reference sequence). V was clipped by 5 bases and J by 7 bases; unmatched bases: 9. The DNA for the CDR3 is TGTGCCAGCAGTCCCCGGACTAGCGGGGCGGGGGAGCAGTACTTC. This sequence encodes CASSPRTSGAGEQYF.

This rearrangement joins TRBV6-6 to TRBJ2-7; D possibly corresponds to TRBD2 (6 bases). CDR1 and CDR2 from the germline V gene are MNHNY and SVGAGI (reference sequence). The CDR3 totals 16 residues. Trimming cost V 5 bases and J 0 bases, with 17 bases left between them. This CDR3 reads CASSPVGGFSSYEQYF. In DNA, the CDR3 is TGTGCCAGCAGTCCCGTTGGGGGGTTCAGCTCCTACGAGCAGTACTTC.

The rearrangement joins TRBV6-6 to TRBJ2-3, with 10 bases matching TRBD1. There are 15 residues in the CDR3. V was pared by 5 bases and J by 6 bases, with 8 bases of the junction left unmatched. Germline V lookup: CDR1 MNHNY, CDR2 SVGAGI (reference sequence). CDR3 nucleotide sequence: TGTGCCAGCAGTCAGCCGGGACAGGGGATCGATACGCAGTATTTT. It is translated as CASSQPGQGIDTQYF.